Included here is one T cell receptor (beta chain) sequence, with context. This entry belongs to a study of blood T cell repertoires in COVID-19. Looking at the study overall: PBMCs, B-cell-depleted T cells, or T cells were the source of the cDNA or gDNA that made up the material.

Generated by immunoSEQ multiplex PCR, the TCRdb table keeps only in-frame clones and is missing some. This sample has 300,000 or so clones, with roughly 84% found just once. Cohort placement rested on clinical history that participants reported themselves. Germline values: CDR1 MNHEY, CDR2 SMNVEV (reference sequence). V dropped 1 base and J dropped 2 bases, with 8 bases sitting between them. The CDR3 is 15 residues long. The sample taken for sequencing was PBMCs or T cells enriched from blood (not recorded which). The chain links TRBV27 to TRBJ2-2; D unclear. The receptor was isolated from a woman aged 30 to 39 who had recovered from COVID-19. CDR3 coding DNA: TGTGCCAGCAGTTTATACCCAGGCAACACCGGGGAGCTGTTTTTT. It yields the protein CASSLYPGNTGELFF.